The clone carrying this T cell receptor (beta chain) was seen repeatedly, ten times or more. This sample is part of a study of neurological immune-mediated disorders. The cDNA was synthesized by 5'RACE incorporating 10-nucleotide random UMIs. Via MiXCR, TCRdb re-called the 5' RACE reads, giving one row per CDR3 protein. The data contain roughly 90,000 distinct CDR3 sequences, under 4.5% of them seen just once; the ten biggest clones take up less than 3.5%. Input material: PBMCs. The receptor's source is a woman in her fifties or sixties with multiple sclerosis.

This chain's CDR3 is CATSRGQLEKLFF. DNA of the CDR3: TGTGCCACCAGCAGAGGACAACTAGAAAAACTGTTTTTT. The chain carries TRBV15 and TRBJ1-4; D is unclear. The length of the CDR3 is 13 residues. Trimming stripped 1 base from V and 8 bases from J, with 8 bases between. Germline CDR1 is LNHNV and CDR2 is YYDKDF (reference sequence).